The next 16 T cell receptor beta chains were all read from a single sample in a study of beta chain features in type 1 diabetes. The entirety of the isolated RNA underwent reverse transcription, so expressed TCRB transcripts were sequenced. The method was immunoSEQ multiplex PCR; TCRdb's version includes in-frame clones alone and lacks a portion of them. The sample has about 320,000 clones; 14% are singletons. Sequencing used central memory CD4+ T cells from blood. The receptor set was obtained from a young man in good health.

The chain couples TRBV19 to TRBJ2-2; TRBD2 agrees at 8 bases. Per germline, CDR1 LNHDA and CDR2 SQIVND (reference sequence). CDR3 length equals 14 residues. V lost 3 bases, J lost 4 bases, and 1 base stayed unmatched. CDR3 sequence (DNA): TGTGCCAGTAGTATCCGGGAGGGCACCGGGGAGCTGTTTTTT. Encoded protein: CASSIREGTGELFF.

This clone was recorded at least ten times. J is TRBJ2-3 and V is TRBV7-6; 8 bases match TRBD2. The CDR3 length is 14 residues. Trimming removed 5 bases from V and 2 bases from J; junction bases left unmatched: 3. Germline V gives CDR1 SGHVS, CDR2 FNYEAQ. CDR3 DNA: TGTGCCAGCAGCCCACTAGCGGACACAGATACGCAGTATTTT. It specifies CASSPLADTDTQYF.

This clone has only a few counts. J is TRBJ1-5 and V is TRBV5-4; D call uncertain. The CDR3 is made up of 16 amino acids. Germline assignment: CDR1 SGHNT and CDR2 YYREEE (reference sequence). Trimming took 0 bases from V and 3 from J, leaving 13 bases between them. The CDR3 sequence is CASSLAGLDFNQPQHF. The CDR3 nucleotides are TGTGCCAGCAGCTTGGCGGGGTTAGATTTCAATCAGCCCCAGCATTTT.

The rearrangement links TRBV7-6 to TRBJ1-3; unclear D gene. The CDR3 spans 13 residues. Germline V gene sequence: CDR1 SGHVS, CDR2 FNYEAQ. The ends were cut back, 10 bases at V and 0 bases at J, with 10 bases in the middle. This chain's CDR3 is CATRAASGNTIYF. The CDR3 DNA sequence: TGTGCCACTCGGGCCGCCTCTGGAAACACCATATATTTT.

This clone was seen a handful of times. The sample holds other DNA sequences that translate to the same CDR3. The chain is built from TRBV7-2 and TRBJ2-7; D is undetermined. Trimming left V 4 bases short and J 4 bases short, with 8 bases between. Germline assignment: CDR1 SGHTA and CDR2 FQGNSA. This CDR3 is 12 amino acids long. The CDR3 sequence: CASSSSRYEQYF. The CDR3 DNA reads as TGTGCCAGCAGCTCCAGTCGGTACGAGCAGTACTTC. The complete variable domain, with remaining parts taken from reference TRBV7-2 and TRBJ2-7, reads GAGVSQSPSNKVTEKGKDVELRCDPISGHTALYWYRQSLGQGLEFLIYFQGNSAPDKSGLPSDRFSAERTGGSVSTLTIQRTQQEDSAVYLCASSSSRYEQYFGPGTRLTVT.

This clone came up a few times. This chain uses TRBV19 with TRBJ2-3; 9 bases line up with TRBD2. CDR3 length equals 16 residues. The V gene end was trimmed by 3 bases and the J gene end by 7 bases; junction bases not matched to a gene: 11. Germline values: CDR1 LNHDA, CDR2 SQIVND (reference sequence). CDR3 protein: CASSILAGGRVNTQYF. DNA for the CDR3: TGTGCCAGTAGTATCCTGGCGGGGGGGCGGGTAAATACGCAGTATTTT.

The chain couples TRBV4-3 to TRBJ2-7, with 10 bases fitting TRBD2. Germline V gene data show CDR1 as LGHNA and CDR2 as YSLEER. The CDR3 runs 15 residues. The trim removed 4 bases at V and 3 bases at J, leaving 6 bases unmatched. The CDR3 region is CASSLLAGGDYEQYF. The CDR3 coding sequence is TGCGCCAGCAGCCTCTTAGCGGGGGGTGACTACGAGCAGTACTTC.

In its sample, this clone was seen a few times. The chain is built from TRBV11-3 and TRBJ2-1; 8 bases are shared with TRBD2. Germline lookup yields CDR1 SGHNT and CDR2 YENEEA. Losses at the gene ends were 5 bases for V and 8 bases for J; bases not matched to a gene: 14. CDR3 length: 16 residues. DNA for the CDR3: TGTGCCAGCAGCGAGACAGCGGGAGAAATTTTGGATGAGCAGTTCTTC. Translated: CASSETAGEILDEQFF.

This chain joins TRBV2 and TRBJ2-5, with D maybe TRBD2 (5 bases). This CDR3 is 11 amino acids long. Germline loops: CDR1 SNHLY, CDR2 FYNNEI. V was clipped by 6 bases and J by 6 bases, with 8 bases between them. CDR3 nucleotide sequence: TGTGCCAGCAGGGAGGAACAGACCCAGTACTTC. Encoded protein: CASREEQTQYF.

The sample holds a few counts of this clone. V and J are TRBV13 and TRBJ2-5, with 7 bases aligning to TRBD1. V was clipped by 1 base and J by 5 bases; unmatched bases: 1. Germline values: CDR1 PRHDT, CDR2 FYEKMQ (reference sequence). The length of the CDR3 is 13 residues. DNA for the CDR3: TGTGCCAGCAGCTTAGCAGGGGGTGAGACCCAGTACTTC. Translation gives CASSLAGGETQYF.

The J gene is TRBJ2-2, the V gene TRBV25-1, with D possibly matching TRBD1 (5 bases). Trimming stripped 6 bases from V and 7 bases from J, with 18 bases between. Germline V gene data show CDR1 as MGHDK and CDR2 as SYGVNS. CDR3 length: 15 residues. This chain's CDR3 is CASSVGQGSIGELFF. The CDR3, as DNA: TGTGCCAGCAGCGTCGGGCAGGGAAGTATCGGGGAGCTGTTTTTT.

The chain has TRBV5-6 and TRBJ2-7; 9 bases match TRBD2. The CDR3 totals 16 residues. The J segment lost 6 bases and the V segment lost 3 bases, leaving 13 bases of the junction unmatched. From germline, CDR1 is SGHDT and CDR2 YYEEEE. The CDR3 loop reads CASSSLGGRAPVEQYV. The CDR3 coding sequence is TGTGCCAGCAGCTCTCTTGGCGGGAGGGCCCCTGTCGAGCAGTACGTC.

This clone was counted at least ten times. V gene TRBV14 combines with J gene TRBJ2-3, with D maybe TRBD1 (7 bases). The CDR3 covers 15 residues. V lost 5 bases and J 2 bases, leaving 14 bases between the germline ends. Germline lookup yields CDR1 SGHDN and CDR2 FVKESK. The CDR3 sequence: CASSAQGGLTDTQYF. The CDR3 DNA is TGTGCCAGCAGCGCCCAGGGGGGCCTCACAGATACGCAGTATTTT.

This clone was seen a handful of times. The chain employs TRBV19 and TRBJ1-3; TRBD1 is a possible D gene (5 bases). V was trimmed by 3 bases and J by 4 bases, leaving 13 bases between them. Germline V lookup: CDR1 LNHDA, CDR2 SQIVND (reference sequence). The CDR3 is made up of 15 amino acids. CDR3 region: CASSISRGYGNTIYF. The DNA of the CDR3 is TGTGCCAGTAGTATTAGTAGGGGTTACGGAAACACCATATATTTT.

The chain recombines TRBV9 with TRBJ1-3; possible D gene TRBD1, 6 bases. From germline, CDR1 is SGDLS and CDR2 YYNGEE. Between the trimmed V and J ends, which lost 4 bases and 3 bases, there was a span of 17 bases. This CDR3 is 16 amino acids long. CDR3 protein: CASSFQGGGYGNTIYF. The DNA for the CDR3 is TGTGCCAGCAGCTTCCAGGGAGGGGGATATGGAAACACCATATATTTT. The full variable domain, its missing parts supplied by reference TRBV9 and TRBJ1-3, is DSGVTQTPKHLITATGQRVTLRCSPRSGDLSVYWYQQSLDQGLQFLIQYYNGEERAKGNILERFSAQQFPDLHSELNLSSLELGDSALYFCASSFQGGGYGNTIYFGEGSWLTVV.

This clone came up a few times. This chain links TRBV7-2 with TRBJ1-1, with 7 bases fitting TRBD1. V was clipped by 4 bases and J by 7 bases; unmatched bases: 6. Germline V gene data show CDR1 as SGHTA and CDR2 as FQGNSA. The CDR3 sequence is 13 residues long. CDR3: CASSSPRGVEAFF. The DNA for the CDR3 is TGTGCCAGCAGCTCTCCCAGGGGGGTTGAAGCTTTCTTT.